The 31 T cell receptor beta chains below come from one sample, sequenced in a study of cytomegalovirus exposure and HLA in healthy donors. The study ran its PCR with 60 Vbeta and 13 Jbeta primers. Profiled with immunoSEQ multiplex PCR; TCRdb holds only in-frame clones, not every one. The repertoire holds 150,000 to 200,000 clones, approximately 70% seen once, with roughly 7.1% in the top ten. Sequenced material: PBMCs. These receptors originate from a man in his forties or fifties in good health and CMV-seropositive.

This chain uses TRBV7-3 with TRBJ2-5; D perhaps matches TRBD2 (5 bases). Between the trimmed V and J ends, which lost 5 bases and 3 bases, there was a span of 10 bases. In germline, CDR1 is SGHTA, CDR2 FQGTGA. The CDR3 is 13 amino acids. CDR3 in DNA: TGTGCCAGCAGCACGGACTGGGAAGAGACCCAGTACTTC. It is translated as CASSTDWEETQYF.

The V gene is TRBV7-3, the J gene TRBJ2-7; 8 bases map to TRBD2. There are 16 residues in the CDR3. The trim removed 5 bases at V and 2 bases at J, leaving 11 bases unmatched. CDR1 and CDR2 from the germline V gene are SGHTA and FQGTGA. CDR3 protein: CASSPRGGAGTYEQYF. The CDR3 DNA follows: TGTGCCAGCAGCCCCCGGGGGGGAGCGGGGACCTACGAGCAGTACTTC. Together with reference TRBV7-3 and TRBJ2-7, the CDR3 gives the full variable domain: GAGVSQTPSNKVTEKGKYVELRCDPISGHTALYWYRQSLGQGPEFLIYFQGTGAADDSGLPNDRFFAVRPEGSVSTLKIQRTERGDSAVYLCASSPRGGAGTYEQYFGPGTRLTVT.

The rearrangement joins TRBV9 to TRBJ2-7, with D perhaps TRBD2 (6 bases). Per germline, CDR1 SGDLS and CDR2 YYNGEE. V gave up 2 bases and J gave up 4 bases, with 13 bases separating them. CDR3 length: 14 residues. The chain's CDR3 is CASSVGAGRYEQYF. The CDR3 DNA sequence: TGTGCCAGCAGCGTCGGGGCGGGACGGTACGAGCAGTACTTC. Drawing the rest from reference TRBV9 and TRBJ2-7, the complete variable domain is DSGVTQTPKHLITATGQRVTLRCSPRSGDLSVYWYQQSLDQGLQFLIQYYNGEERAKGNILERFSAQQFPDLHSELNLSSLELGDSALYFCASSVGAGRYEQYFGPGTRLTVT.

The V and J genes are TRBV5-4 and TRBJ2-5; 9 nucleotides line up with TRBD2. Germline CDR1 and CDR2: SGHNT and YYREEE (reference sequence). The ends lost 0 bases at V and 0 bases at J; junction bases unmatched: 3. The CDR3 consists of 16 residues. The CDR3 protein is CASSLGGLANQETQYF. In nucleotides, the CDR3 is TGTGCCAGCAGCTTGGGTGGACTAGCGAACCAAGAGACCCAGTACTTC.

The chain employs TRBV7-9 and TRBJ2-2; tentatively, D is TRBD2 (5 bases). Germline loops: CDR1 SEHNR, CDR2 FQNEAQ (reference sequence). Deletions cut 0 bases from V and 6 bases from J, with 23 bases between. This CDR3 is built from 19 residues. CDR3 DNA: TGTGCCAGCAGCTTAGCGCGGTTCGGGCAGCCAACTAGGGCCGGGGAGCTGTTTTTT. Residues: CASSLARFGQPTRAGELFF.

This chain links TRBV6-5 with TRBJ1-2; TRBD1 aligns across 7 bases. Germline loops: CDR1 MNHEY, CDR2 SVGAGI. This CDR3 has 15 amino acids. With V trimmed by 6 bases and J by 2 bases, 9 bases remained unmatched. The CDR3 DNA reads TGTGCCAGCAGCCCCGACCCGACAGGGAACTATGGCTACACCTTC. Protein product: CASSPDPTGNYGYTF.

This clone was seen more than once but under ten times. The rearrangement links TRBV25-1 to TRBJ2-7; tentative D call: TRBD1 (5 bases). This CDR3 comprises 13 residues. Per the germline V gene, CDR1 is MGHDK and CDR2 is SYGVNS. Trimming took 6 bases from V and 0 from J, leaving 9 bases between them. The CDR3 bases are TGTGCCAGCAGGGTGGACAACTCCTACGAGCAGTACTTC. Amino acid sequence: CASRVDNSYEQYF.

V is TRBV6-5 and J is TRBJ1-2; 10 bases are shared with TRBD1. In germline, CDR1 is MNHEY, CDR2 SVGAGI. This CDR3 is 16 amino acids long. The J segment lost 5 bases and the V segment lost 2 bases, leaving 8 bases of the junction unmatched. The CDR3 is CASSYIRTGGGYGYTF. DNA of the CDR3: TGTGCCAGCAGTTACATCCGGACAGGGGGAGGGTATGGCTACACCTTC.

CDR3: CASSFQGAGGYTF. In nucleotides, the CDR3 is TGTGCCAGCAGCTTTCAGGGGGCGGGGGGCTACACCTTC. The J gene is TRBJ1-2, the V gene TRBV7-2, with TRBD1 matching 8 bases. This CDR3 is built from 13 residues. The germline V gene encodes CDR1 SGHTA and CDR2 FQGNSA. V lost 3 bases to trimming and J lost 8 bases; unmatched junction nucleotides: 5. Filled out from reference TRBV7-2 and TRBJ1-2, the complete variable domain reads GAGVSQSPSNKVTEKGKDVELRCDPISGHTALYWYRQSLGQGLEFLIYFQGNSAPDKSGLPSDRFSAERTGGSVSTLTIQRTQQEDSAVYLCASSFQGAGGYTFGSGTRLTVV.

The genes are TRBV6-1 and TRBJ2-2, with 8 bases identical to TRBD1. The CDR3 is 15 amino acids. Looked up from germline, CDR1 is MNHNS and CDR2 is SASEGT. V was clipped by 5 bases and J by 4 bases; unmatched bases: 6. The CDR3 nucleotides are TGTGCCAGCAGTCGACAGGGGCGGGGCACCGGGGAGCTGTTTTTT. Its protein product is CASSRQGRGTGELFF.

The J gene is TRBJ2-7, the V gene TRBV27; TRBD1 matches at 7 bases. V lost 2 bases to trimming and J lost 5 bases; unmatched junction nucleotides: 9. Germline V CDR1 and CDR2: MNHEY, SMNVEV (reference sequence). The CDR3 extends over 15 amino acids. The CDR3 region is CASSLGGRGKDEQYF. The DNA of the CDR3 is TGTGCCAGCAGTTTAGGCGGCAGGGGGAAAGACGAGCAGTACTTC.

The table lists this clone with a few counts. This sequence joins TRBV6-4 and TRBJ2-6; 7 bases line up with TRBD1. Trimming cost V 3 bases and J 4 bases; bases outside gene matches: 6. Germline assignment: CDR1 MRHNA and CDR2 SNTAGT. There are 16 residues in the CDR3. The DNA of the CDR3 is TGTGCCAGCAGTGAGAAAGACAGGGCCGGGGCCAACGTCCTGACTTTC. Translation gives CASSEKDRAGANVLTF.

This sequence joins TRBV4-1 and TRBJ1-2; 8 bases are a match to TRBD1. This CDR3 has 15 amino acids. The germline gives CDR1 MGHRA, CDR2 YSYEKL. The V gene end was trimmed by 5 bases and the J gene end by 8 bases; junction bases not matched to a gene: 13. Here the CDR3 reads CASSYQGQGVGGYTF. The CDR3 DNA reads as TGCGCCAGCAGCTATCAAGGACAGGGAGTAGGCGGCTACACCTTC.

This clone was detected a few times. This chain connects TRBV7-3 to TRBJ1-2; 7 bases are shared with TRBD1. V dropped 0 bases and J dropped 7; count of bases not matched to a gene: 8. Germline CDR1 is SGHTA and CDR2 is FQGTGA. The CDR3 runs to 15 residues. CDR3 bases: TGTGCCAGCAGCTTAACGGGCGACAGGGTGGCTGGCTACACCTTC. Its protein is CASSLTGDRVAGYTF. The variable domain in full, completed from reference TRBV7-3 and TRBJ1-2, reads GAGVSQTPSNKVTEKGKYVELRCDPISGHTALYWYRQSLGQGPEFLIYFQGTGAADDSGLPNDRFFAVRPEGSVSTLKIQRTERGDSAVYLCASSLTGDRVAGYTFGSGTRLTVV.

This sequence joins TRBV9 and TRBJ2-7, with 7 bases fitting TRBD1. After removal of 3 bases from V and 0 bases from J, the junction contained 6 bases not matched to a gene. The CDR3 covers 15 residues. The germline V gene encodes CDR1 SGDLS and CDR2 YYNGEE. The CDR3 coding sequence is TGTGCCAGCAGCGCGGGGACAGAATTCTCCTACGAGCAGTACTTC. This translates into CASSAGTEFSYEQYF.

This chain joins TRBV19 and TRBJ1-1, with 8 bases aligning to TRBD1. The CDR3 spans 17 residues. Germline V gene data show CDR1 as LNHDA and CDR2 as SQIVND (reference sequence). The J segment lost 5 bases and the V segment lost 5 bases, leaving 16 bases of the junction unmatched. For the CDR3, the DNA is TGTGCCAGTAGTTTAACCGGGACAGGTTATGGCGGGACTGAAGCTTTCTTT. This sequence encodes CASSLTGTGYGGTEAFF.

V is TRBV11-1 and J is TRBJ2-3; D call uncertain. The germline V gene encodes CDR1 SGHAT and CDR2 FQDESV (reference sequence). V gave up 1 base and J gave up 2 bases, with 10 bases separating them. CDR3 length: 15 residues. CDR3 coding DNA: TGTGCCAGCAGCTTAGACCTACCCTCCACAGATACGCAGTATTTT. Protein: CASSLDLPSTDTQYF.

The gene calls are TRBV15 and TRBJ1-2; D gene ambiguous. Trimming stripped 0 bases from V and 3 bases from J, with 14 bases between. The CDR3 covers 16 residues. The germline gives CDR1 LNHNV, CDR2 YYDKDF (reference sequence). The CDR3 nucleotides are TGTGCCACCAGCAGAGATCTAAGAATTTCGTACTATGGCTACACCTTC. This gives the protein CATSRDLRISYYGYTF.

The chain has TRBV5-6 and TRBJ2-5; TRBD1 is a possible D gene (5 bases). V dropped 0 bases and J dropped 5 bases, with 14 bases sitting between them. The CDR3 extends over 15 amino acids. Germline CDR1 reads SGHDT; CDR2 reads YYEEEE. The CDR3 DNA follows: TGTGCCAGCAGCTTGGTAGGGCAGGGCGGCGAGACCCAGTACTTC. It is translated as CASSLVGQGGETQYF.

This clone showed up just a few times. CDR3 DNA: TGTGCCAGCAGCCCACGGGGCGGGGGGGCCCTTGGCAATGAGCAGTTCTTC. This translates into CASSPRGGGALGNEQFF. This sequence joins TRBV5-4 and TRBJ2-1, with 9 bases fitting TRBD2. Looked up from germline, CDR1 is SGHNT and CDR2 is YYREEE (reference sequence). The CDR3 is 17 residues long. Germline trimming cut 4 bases from V and 6 bases from J; bases unmatched to any gene: 14.

The rearrangement uses TRBV5-1 and TRBJ2-3; TRBD1 matches at 7 bases. The CDR3 totals 16 residues. The germline V gene has CDR1 SGHRS and CDR2 YFSETQ. Unmatched junction bases numbered 5, after V lost 1 base and J lost 0 bases. For the CDR3, the DNA is TGCGCCAGCAGCTTGACAACAGGGGCTAGCACAGATACGCAGTATTTT. Translation gives CASSLTTGASTDTQYF.

This clone appeared a single time. V usage is TRBV10-3 and J usage is TRBJ2-3, with 8 positions matching TRBD1. The CDR3 has 15 residues. Germline V CDR1 and CDR2: ENHRY, SYGVKD. The trim removed 4 bases at V and 0 bases at J, leaving 3 bases unmatched. Written as DNA, the CDR3 is TGTGCCATCAGTGGCGGGACAGGTAGCACAGATACGCAGTATTTT. The encoded protein is CAISGGTGSTDTQYF.

This chain connects TRBV7-6 to TRBJ1-6; D call uncertain. Trimming shortened V by 4 bases and J by 6 bases, and 10 bases separated the two germline ends. In germline, CDR1 is SGHVS, CDR2 FNYEAQ. The CDR3 loop spans 14 amino acids. CDR3 nucleotides: TGTGCCAGCAGCTCCCCAGGCCCTAATTCACCCCTCCACTTT. Translated: CASSSPGPNSPLHF.

In DNA form, the CDR3 reads TGTGCCAGCAGCTCAGACAGGGGGCCGGGCGGGGAGCTGTTTTTT. This gives the protein CASSSDRGPGGELFF. The V and J genes are TRBV7-6 and TRBJ2-2, with 10 bases that match TRBD1. The length of the CDR3 is 15 residues. The V and J ends lost 4 bases and 7 bases, in that order; junction bases with no gene match: 6. Germline V gene lookup returns CDR1 SGHVS and CDR2 FNYEAQ.

This clone was detected a few times. The chain recombines TRBV4-2 with TRBJ1-5; TRBD1 might be the D (5 bases). The germline V gene encodes CDR1 LGHNA and CDR2 YNFKEQ. CDR3 length: 16 amino acids. V was pared by 0 bases and J by 6 bases, with 15 bases between. The CDR3 sequence is CASSQEIAGLGQPQHF. The CDR3 DNA follows: TGTGCCAGCAGCCAAGAAATCGCAGGGTTGGGTCAGCCCCAGCATTTT.

The table lists this clone with a count of one. The chain recombines TRBV7-9 with TRBJ2-2; TRBD1 might be the D (6 bases). Trimming took 4 bases from V and 3 from J, leaving 24 bases between them. The CDR3 has 19 residues. From germline, CDR1 is SEHNR and CDR2 FQNEAQ (reference sequence). CDR3 loop: CASSSPTPSVAGDTGELFF. The CDR3 DNA reads as TGTGCCAGCAGCTCTCCTACCCCGTCGGTGGCAGGGGACACCGGGGAGCTGTTTTTT.

The CDR3 DNA reads TGTGCCAGCAGTTACGACAGGGTCGGACAAGAGTCCGAGCAGTACTTC. As protein: CASSYDRVGQESEQYF. The V gene is TRBV6-5, the J gene TRBJ2-7; TRBD1 aligns across 7 bases. V shed 2 bases, J shed 6 bases, and the junction held 13 bases outside the gene matches. Germline V gene data show CDR1 as MNHEY and CDR2 as SVGAGI. The CDR3 sequence is 16 residues long.

The chain uses TRBV7-9 and TRBJ1-1, with 7 bases lining up with TRBD1. CDR1 is SEHNR, CDR2 FQNEAQ, per germline (reference sequence). This CDR3 is built from 14 residues. V trimming: 7 bases; J trimming: 6 bases; junction bases outside the gene matches: 11. The CDR3 spells CASILQGFRAEAFF. The CDR3 DNA reads TGTGCCAGCATCCTACAGGGGTTTAGGGCTGAAGCTTTCTTT.

The chain joins TRBV7-2 to TRBJ2-2; 8 bases fit TRBD1. V was clipped by 1 base and J by 6 bases; unmatched bases: 10. The germline CDR1 and CDR2 sequences are SGHTA and FQGNSA. The CDR3 has 17 residues. The CDR3 reads CASSLGQGAMDAGELFF. CDR3 in DNA: TGTGCCAGCAGCTTAGGTCAGGGGGCAATGGACGCCGGGGAGCTGTTTTTT.

This sequence joins TRBV2 and TRBJ2-5, with 7 bases aligning to TRBD2. Germline CDR1 and CDR2: SNHLY and FYNNEI. CDR3 size: 14 residues. V lost 7 bases to trimming and J lost 5 bases; unmatched junction nucleotides: 10. CDR3 sequence: CASTEGQGGETQYF. CDR3 in DNA: TGTGCCAGCACCGAAGGTCAGGGAGGGGAGACCCAGTACTTC.

On this clone: The junction differs from germline at one of its ends, possibly a read error. This chain joins TRBV7-2 and TRBJ2-7; D not certain. Germline V gene data show CDR1 as SGHTA and CDR2 as FQGNSA. The length of the CDR3 is 13 residues. CDR3 sequence: CASRLAPIYEQYF. DNA for the CDR3: TGTGCCAGCAGATTAGCCCCTATCTACGAGCAGTACTTC.